The rows below give T cell receptor beta chains drawn from one sample of a study of graft-versus-host responses after intestinal transplantation. Some clones are missing from TCRdb's copy, which holds only in-frame ones; the method was immunoSEQ multiplex PCR. This sample has around 15,000 clones, with 88% found just once. Source: PBMCs, taken 110 days after intestinal transplant. The receptor set was obtained from a human patient who received an intestinal transplant, so some T cells may come from the graft donor. The conserved cysteine and the conserved F or W are not part of the CDR3 here. Fields, in order: clone size, V gene, J gene, CDR3 protein. Size values are once, few and many counts, or a class for expanded clones, and some rows have none.

size: NA; V: TRBV11-2; J: TRBJ2-7; CDR3: ASSLTGNNYEQY
size: once; V: TRBV9; J: TRBJ2-1; CDR3: ASSSTPLAGAYNEQF
size: NA; V: TRBV7-9; J: TRBJ1-2; CDR3: ASSLGLGANYGYT
size: NA; V: TRBV19; J: TRBJ2-7; CDR3: ASRREAYSYEQY
size: NA; V: TRBV5-1; J: TRBJ2-7; CDR3: ASSSMTGQSSYEQY
size: once; V: TRBV27; J: TRBJ2-7; CDR3: ASSLSRGELAYEQY
size: NA; V: TRBV11-2; J: TRBJ2-7; CDR3: ASSLASGVTYEQY
size: NA; V: TRBV29-1; J: TRBJ2-5; CDR3: STSLGGIETQY
size: NA; V: TRBV5-6; J: TRBJ2-3; CDR3: ASSFFLAGGGGTDTQY
size: NA; V: TRBV18; J: TRBJ2-7; CDR3: ASSPRSTSGYEQY
size: NA; V: TRBV29-1; J: TRBJ2-1; CDR3: SVVGLAGGRTYNEQF
size: NA; V: TRBV10-1; J: TRBJ2-5; CDR3: ASSEWRGRQETQY
size: once; V: TRBV9; J: TRBJ1-1; CDR3: ASSYDVGDHTEAF
size: few; V: TRBV30; J: TRBJ2-7; CDR3: AWSSPIRAEQY
size: NA; V: TRBV6-4; J: TRBJ2-7; CDR3: ASSDPSAEHSYEQY
size: NA; V: TRBV28; J: TRBJ1-2; CDR3: ASRNNYGYT
size: few; V: TRBV10-3; J: TRBJ1-1; CDR3: AIREEGLANTEAF
size: NA; V: TRBV4-3; J: TRBJ2-1; CDR3: ASSQNEREQF
size: NA; V: TRBV13; J: TRBJ1-3; CDR3: ASRPSGNTIY
size: NA; V: TRBV19; J: TRBJ2-4; CDR3: ASRDRKGIQY
size: NA; V: TRBV7-9; J: TRBJ2-7; CDR3: ASSSEILTPEQY
size: NA; V: TRBV5-1; J: TRBJ1-4; CDR3: ASSLIGGLEKLF
size: NA; V: TRBV5-6; J: TRBJ1-5; CDR3: ASSFGAAQPQH
size: NA; V: TRBV15; J: TRBJ2-7; CDR3: ATSKDSYEQY
size: NA; V: TRBV28; J: TRBJ1-4; CDR3: ASSAPGTGYEKLF
size: NA; V: TRBV19; J: TRBJ1-1; CDR3: ASSPGVLEAF
size: few; V: TRBV18; J: TRBJ2-1; CDR3: ASSPGSSYNEQF
size: NA; V: TRBV18; J: TRBJ2-7; CDR3: ASSPGQGIFRGYEQY
size: NA; V: TRBV30; J: TRBJ2-3; CDR3: AWWGRSTDTQY
size: few; V: TRBV7-2; J: TRBJ2-1; CDR3: ASSFLGGINNEQF
size: NA; V: TRBV29-1; J: TRBJ1-4; CDR3: SVTGTLGEKLF
size: NA; V: TRBV28; J: TRBJ2-7; CDR3: ASSLYPDSHSYEQY
size: once; V: TRBV6-5; J: TRBJ2-7; CDR3: ASSGTGEIREQY
size: NA; V: TRBV28; J: TRBJ2-1; CDR3: ASSPRTGSYNEQF
size: few; V: TRBV7-2; J: TRBJ1-6; CDR3: ASTLSDNSPLH
size: once; V: TRBV6-1; J: TRBJ2-1; CDR3: ASSSTGTGEQF
size: few; V: TRBV28; J: TRBJ2-7; CDR3: ASSLTYEQY
size: NA; V: TRBV4-1; J: TRBJ2-4; CDR3: ASSQAGAKNIQY
size: NA; V: TRBV9; J: TRBJ2-3; CDR3: ASSVLAWDTDTQY
size: NA; V: TRBV6-6; J: TRBJ1-1; CDR3: ASRDPSRSTEAF
size: NA; V: TRBV9; J: TRBJ2-3; CDR3: ASSEGLADYTDTQY
size: NA; V: TRBV18; J: TRBJ1-1; CDR3: ASSPKGQGMNTEAF
size: NA; V: TRBV15; J: TRBJ2-1; CDR3: ATSKEGADPVNEQF
size: NA; V: TRBV20-1; J: TRBJ2-7; CDR3: SAPRWYEQY
size: NA; V: TRBV10-3; J: TRBJ2-7; CDR3: AISEEYEQY
size: NA; V: TRBV9; J: TRBJ1-5; CDR3: ASSVGQVNQPQH
size: NA; V: TRBV6-1; J: TRBJ2-3; CDR3: ASSGLASASTDTQY
size: NA; V: TRBV28; J: TRBJ1-3; CDR3: ASSLLGQGPRYTIY
size: few; V: TRBV10-3; J: TRBJ2-7; CDR3: AISGPTGTGKFSYEQY
size: NA; V: TRBV4-1; J: TRBJ2-5; CDR3: ASSQVTPKQETQY
size: NA; V: TRBV28; J: TRBJ2-6; CDR3: ASNTRDRVSGANVLT